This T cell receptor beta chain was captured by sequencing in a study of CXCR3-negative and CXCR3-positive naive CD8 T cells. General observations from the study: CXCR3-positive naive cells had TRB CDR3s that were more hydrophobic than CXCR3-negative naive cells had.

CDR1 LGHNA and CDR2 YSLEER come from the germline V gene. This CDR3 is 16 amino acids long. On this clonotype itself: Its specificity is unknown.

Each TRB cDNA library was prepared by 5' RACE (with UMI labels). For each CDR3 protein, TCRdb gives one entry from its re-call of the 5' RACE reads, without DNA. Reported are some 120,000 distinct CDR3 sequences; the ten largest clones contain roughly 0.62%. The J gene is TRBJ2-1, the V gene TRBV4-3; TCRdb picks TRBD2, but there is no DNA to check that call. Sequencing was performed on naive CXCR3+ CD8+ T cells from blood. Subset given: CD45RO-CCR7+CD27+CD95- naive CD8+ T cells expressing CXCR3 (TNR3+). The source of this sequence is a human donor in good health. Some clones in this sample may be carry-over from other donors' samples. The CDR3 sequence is CASSQDSGVSANEQFF.